This T cell receptor (beta chain) is from a study of shared clonotypes between healthy human individuals (dated by TCRdb to 2020 to 2022). For context, the study as a whole: A couple of women and three men aged 18 to 49 years were included in the cohort. Different laboratories and diverse techniques were used to prepare libraries and sequence TCR repertoires, to increase sequencing depth and limit assay-specific biases. To estimate repertoire size and how much clonotypes are shared between individuals, the study performed deep sequencing of blood TCR repertoires from a few healthy adults. Each donor's leukapheresis produced roughly between roughly 0.85 and 9.5 billion PBMCs. For each donor, CD4 naive and CD4 memory were each run on three plates, CD8 naive on two plates, and CD8 memory on one plate.

TCR CDR3 regions were amplified from genomic DNA by multiplex PCR using the deep immunoSEQ assay. Extracted genomic DNA from each cell subset was spread evenly across all wells of several immunoSEQ 96-well plates, with each plate serving as a replicate. For sorted subsets, around 200 ng genomic DNA, equal to tens of thousands of T cell genomes, was loaded into each replicate PCR. The purified libraries were quantified using a Qubit 3.0 fluorometer, sized with a Bioanalyzer 2100, and then quantified again using the KAPA Library Quantification kit. A separate single-read 150-cycle Illumina NextSeq 550 flow cell was used to sequence each immunoSEQ 96-well plate. The source study handled its data this way. Because the immunoSEQ output held only junctional sequences and lacked quality scores, the filtering could not match the filtering applied to full-length reads. Sequences were annotated with PyIR, a Python wrapper for IgBLAST v1.9, using IMGT germline references to assign V/J genes and CDR3. Any read was removed if the V/J assignment was weak (E-value above 1e-6), the CDR3 was missing, or the read contained stop codons, out-of-frame junctions, or ambiguous translated residues. V3J clonotypes were defined as sequences sharing an identical inferred V gene, J gene, and CDR3 amino acid sequence. Percentage overlap between repertoires was calculated by dividing the number of shared unique clonotypes by the size of the smaller repertoire. Richness of each repertoire was evaluated using RTK rarefaction, the Chao1 estimator, and Recon v2.1 estimates of unobserved clonotypes. OLGA was used to compute generation probabilities for all TCRbeta clonotypes that the gDNA method yielded from a few donors. What TCRdb holds here is the immuneACCESS table cut down to in-frame rearrangements. Part of the clones is not present; checked against another copy, under half of the missing clones reflect an unresolved V gene, and the others are unexplained. That table furnishes V, J and clone size, whereas the DNA furnished D and trimming. This sample holds about 2.3 million clones; 80% to 95% were observed only once. The ten largest clones add up to about 0.39% of the sample.

Comment on this clone: The antigen it recognizes is unknown. No quality values exist for individual bases; no much larger clone is one base distant.

Donors were healthy HIV-negative adults with no recently reported acute infections or vaccinations. All donors were Caucasian adults living in Nashville, Tennessee, USA. CD4+ T cells were enriched by magnetic negative selection, after which naive cells were positively selected on CD45RA and the negative fraction was taken as the memory subset. Blood was collected by leukapheresis, and PBMCs were isolated by Ficoll-Histopaque density gradient centrifugation and then cryopreserved in liquid nitrogen vapor phase. Purity and quantity of every magnetically sorted T cell population were checked by analytical flow cytometry. Genomic DNA was isolated from every sorted fraction and measured by UV absorbance on a Nanodrop 2000c. Results and caveats for the whole study, not just this receptor: Higher generation probabilities were observed for clonotypes shared by all four sorted-subset donors than for non-shared clonotypes. Naive subsets generally had larger estimated clonotype richness than memory subsets. Sampling was restricted to blood, and TCR repertoires in tissue are likely to differ from TCR repertoires in blood. Based on pairwise subsampling, the degree of clonotype sharing among donors was expected to be affected by sequencing depth. Even with the large sequencing depth, rarefaction of the sorted-subset datasets indicated that sequencing was incomplete. When a few donors were compared, the shared fraction of clonotypes was roughly 5% for naive CD4, less than 4% for naive CD8, 2% to 2.5% for memory CD4, and 0.4% for memory CD8. Because the study included a small number of donors, the genetic and exposure-history diversity represented was limited.

Including the terminal cysteine and phenylalanine, the CDR3 comprises 16 residues. Here the CDR3 DNA is all that survives: 48 bases in frame from base 1. For CDR1 and CDR2, the germline V gene lists SGHRS and YFSETQ. V is cut back by 2 bases and J by 4 bases, with 8 bases in the junction unmatched. Source material: naive CD4+ T cells from PBMCs. This specimen's cell subset or site label, interpreted: CD45RA+ positively selected. The TCR comes from a man in his late teens or twenties in good health. Some clones in this sample may be carry-over from other donors' samples. The rearranged segments are TRBV5-1 and TRBJ1-4, with TRBD1 matching 7 junction bases. In nucleotides, the sequence is TGCGCCAGCAGCTTTGTTGTTGGGGACAGTAATGAAAAACTGTTTTTT. It specifies CASSFVVGDSNEKLFF. With all but the CDR3 taken from the reference TRBV5-1 and TRBJ1-4 genes, the full variable domain is: KAGVTQTPRYLIKTRGQQVTLSCSPISGHRSVSWYQQTPGQGLQFLFEYFSETQRNKGNFPGRFSGRQFSNSRSEMNVSTLELGDSALYLCASSFVVGDSNEKLFFGSGTQLSVL.